The rows below give T cell receptor beta chains drawn from one sample of a study of T cells in Graves' hyperthyroidism and ophthalmopathy. Using its own MiXCR run on the multiplex PCR reads, TCRdb lists one record per CDR3 protein. The sample carries 150,000 or so distinct CDR3 sequences, less than 25% recorded once. Sequenced input: blood. The receptors derive from a woman between 50 and 59 years old with Graves' hyperthyroidism that later progressed to Graves' ophthalmopathy. CDR3s leave out the opening cysteine and the closing phenylalanine or tryptophan. Each record gives: J gene, V gene, CDR3 protein.

TRBJ2-2	TRBV11-2	ASSYDGQGHGELF
TRBJ2-1	TRBV6-1	ASSNKGGQGTSSYNEQF
TRBJ2-5	TRBV6-6	ASSYRGYQETQY
TRBJ2-3	TRBV6-4	ASSVQSEADTQY
TRBJ1-1	TRBV5-1	ASSLARGGRKTEAF
TRBJ1-1	TRBV30	AWSGADRQTAEAF
TRBJ1-4	TRBV7-2	ASSSPVRGFGEKLF
TRBJ2-1	TRBV20-1	SARDTGQGYPHEQF
TRBJ1-5	TRBV7-3	ASSLDNVSPQH
TRBJ2-6	TRBV5-4	ASSLGGGSGANVLT